The sequence of this TCR beta chain was determined in a study of siplizumab effects on memory and regulatory T cells. Produced via immunoSEQ multiplex PCR; TCRdb's table is partial and in-frame only. The sample holds over 70,000 clones, just under 90% seen once. This CDR3 has 16 amino acids. Germline values: CDR1 WNHNN, CDR2 SYGVQD (reference sequence). The ends lost 7 bases at V and 0 bases at J; junction bases unmatched: 7. Study results and caveats: Most alloreactive clones went unmapped to unstimulated subsets; only a minor fraction mapped. Some alloreactive sequences were traceable to unstimulated CD4+ memory cells, and siplizumab significantly reduced them.

With regard to this clone: The antigen remains unidentified.

This chain uses TRBV10-1 with TRBJ1-5; 9 bases are a match to TRBD1. This clonotype originated in a human donor in good health. Sequenced sample: CD4+ T cells sorted from blood. CDR3 coding DNA: TGCGCCAGCACCAGGGACAGGGAAAATAGCAATCAGCCCCAGCATTTT. It codes for CASTRDRENSNQPQHF.